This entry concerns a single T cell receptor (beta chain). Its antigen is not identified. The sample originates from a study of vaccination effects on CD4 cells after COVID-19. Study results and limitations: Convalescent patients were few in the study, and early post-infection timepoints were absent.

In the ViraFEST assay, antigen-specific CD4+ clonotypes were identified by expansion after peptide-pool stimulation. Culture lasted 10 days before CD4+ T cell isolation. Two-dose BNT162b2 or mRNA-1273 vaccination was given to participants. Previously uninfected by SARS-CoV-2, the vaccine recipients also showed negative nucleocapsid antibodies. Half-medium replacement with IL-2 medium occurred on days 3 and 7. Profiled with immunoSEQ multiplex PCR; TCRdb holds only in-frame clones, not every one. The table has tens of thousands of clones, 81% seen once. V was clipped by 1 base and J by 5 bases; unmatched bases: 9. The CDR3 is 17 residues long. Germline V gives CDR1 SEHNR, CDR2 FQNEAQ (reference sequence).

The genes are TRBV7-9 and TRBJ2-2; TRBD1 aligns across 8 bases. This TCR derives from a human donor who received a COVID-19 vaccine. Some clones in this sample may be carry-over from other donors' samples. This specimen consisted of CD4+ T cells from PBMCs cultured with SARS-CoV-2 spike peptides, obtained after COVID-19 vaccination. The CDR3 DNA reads TGTGCCAGCAGCTTAGGTCGGCAGGGGGCGATAACCGGGGAGCTGTTTTTT. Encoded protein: CASSLGRQGAITGELFF.